Below, 29 T cell receptor beta chains from the same sample are listed, as sequenced in a study of shared clonotypes between healthy human individuals. Profiled with immunoSEQ multiplex PCR; TCRdb holds only in-frame clones, not every one. The sample lists roughly 2,300,000 clones, about 90% seen once, with roughly 0.34% in the top ten. What was sequenced was naive CD4+ T cells from PBMCs. Regarding subset: CD45RA+ positively selected. The receptor source for this set is a man younger than 35 in good health. Some clones in this sample may be carry-over from other donors' samples.

Concerning this clone itself: The same CDR3 arises from other DNA sequences in this sample as well. The chain couples TRBV6-6 to TRBJ1-5, with a possible D match to TRBD1 (5 bases). V lost 2 bases to trimming and J lost 2 bases, with 7 bases between them. Germline V lookup: CDR1 MNHNY, CDR2 SVGAGI (reference sequence). CDR3 length: 14 amino acids. CDR3 sequence (DNA): TGTGCCAGCAGTTACGGGGGAGGCAATCAGCCCCAGCATTTT. Translation: CASSYGGGNQPQHF.

This chain links TRBV9 with TRBJ2-1, with TRBD2 identical over 11 bases. The germline V gene encodes CDR1 SGDLS and CDR2 YYNGEE. This CDR3 contains 14 residues. The V and J ends lost 4 bases and 9 bases, in that order; junction bases with no gene match: 6. CDR3 amino acids: CASSFGTSGGEQFF. CDR3 DNA sequence: TGTGCCAGCAGCTTCGGGACTAGCGGTGGTGAGCAGTTCTTC. Looking up the rest from reference TRBV9 and TRBJ2-1 gives the full variable domain: DSGVTQTPKHLITATGQRVTLRCSPRSGDLSVYWYQQSLDQGLQFLIQYYNGEERAKGNILERFSAQQFPDLHSELNLSSLELGDSALYFCASSFGTSGGEQFFGPGTRLTVL.

About this clone itself: This sample includes further DNA sequences coding for the same CDR3. The chain employs TRBV7-9 and TRBJ2-2; D call uncertain. V was trimmed by 5 bases and J by 5 bases, leaving 9 bases between them. Germline-derived CDR1 and CDR2 are SEHNR and FQNEAQ (reference sequence). This CDR3 has 13 amino acids. This CDR3 is CASSLAGTGELFF. The CDR3 DNA reads as TGTGCCAGCAGCCTCGCTGGGACCGGGGAGCTGTTTTTT.

CDR3 in DNA: TGCGCCAGCAGCCAAGATGGTACGGGGCCCGGGACCCAGTACTTC. It is translated as CASSQDGTGPGTQYF. The chain joins TRBV4-3 to TRBJ2-5, with D tentatively TRBD1 or TRBD2 (5 bases each). This CDR3 has 15 amino acids. Germline loops: CDR1 LGHNA, CDR2 YSLEER. The V gene lost 0 bases and the J gene lost 7 bases, with 15 bases spanning the gap.

The V gene is TRBV11-2, the J gene TRBJ2-2; maybe TRBD1 (6 bases). The V gene lost 5 bases and the J gene lost 0 bases, with 13 bases spanning the gap. CDR1 and CDR2 from the germline V gene are SGHAT and FQNNGV. This CDR3 spans 16 amino acids. The CDR3, as DNA: TGTGCCAGCAGCCCGAGGGGGAGCTCGAACACCGGGGAGCTGTTTTTT. It specifies CASSPRGSSNTGELFF.

This chain connects TRBV28 to TRBJ2-5, with D possibly TRBD2 on 5 matching bases. Germline CDR1 MDHEN, CDR2 SYDVKM. The CDR3 sequence is 14 residues long. V shed 5 bases and J shed 5 bases, with 15 bases lying between them. The CDR3 here is CASSTGGPVETQYF. In DNA form, the CDR3 reads TGTGCCAGCAGTACTGGCGGGCCAGTGGAGACCCAGTACTTC.

The chain is built from TRBV4-1 and TRBJ1-4; 8 bases agree with TRBD1. From germline, CDR1 is MGHRA and CDR2 YSYEKL. V lost 7 bases, J lost 7 bases, and 17 bases stayed unmatched. This CDR3 is 17 amino acids long. The CDR3 DNA reads TGCGCCAGCACCCATGAGGGGCCAGGGGGCTGGGGTGAAAAACTGTTTTTT. It codes for CASTHEGPGGWGEKLFF.

V and J are TRBV5-1 and TRBJ2-5; tentatively, D is TRBD2 (6 bases). The CDR3 consists of 14 residues. Deletions cut 2 bases from V and 4 bases from J, with 12 bases between. CDR1 and CDR2 (germline): SGHRS, YFSETQ. The CDR3, as DNA: TGCGCCAGCAGCTTCAGTAGCGGTCCAGAGACCCAGTACTTC. Its protein product is CASSFSSGPETQYF. The entire variable domain, with the rest obtained from reference TRBV5-1 and TRBJ2-5, is as follows: KAGVTQTPRYLIKTRGQQVTLSCSPISGHRSVSWYQQTPGQGLQFLFEYFSETQRNKGNFPGRFSGRQFSNSRSEMNVSTLELGDSALYLCASSFSSGPETQYFGPGTRLLVL.

With respect to this clone: The identical CDR3 is also encoded by other nucleotide sequences in the sample. The chain uses TRBV20-1 and TRBJ2-1; unclear D gene. The V gene's germline CDR1 is DFQATT and CDR2 SNEGSKA (reference sequence). There are 10 residues in the CDR3. The ends were cut back, 3 bases at V and 6 bases at J, with 3 bases in the middle. This chain's CDR3 is CSASRNEQFF. CDR3 in DNA: TGCAGTGCTAGTCGCAATGAGCAGTTCTTC.

The gene calls are TRBV7-3 and TRBJ2-2; D perhaps matches TRBD1 (5 bases). CDR1 and CDR2 from the germline V gene are SGHTA and FQGTGA. CDR3 length equals 16 residues. V was pared by 0 bases and J by 5 bases, with 13 bases between. CDR3 sequence: CASSLTGARTTGELFF. Written as DNA, the CDR3 is TGTGCCAGCAGCTTAACAGGGGCCAGGACAACCGGGGAGCTGTTTTTT.

This rearrangement joins TRBV4-3 to TRBJ2-7, with 9 bases matching TRBD2. The CDR3 totals 16 residues. Germline V gives CDR1 LGHNA, CDR2 YSLEER. J gave up 5 bases and V 0 bases, and 8 bases lay outside the gene matches. CDR3 in DNA: TGCGCCAGCAGCCAAGAAGGCGGGAGGGCCCAAAACGAGCAGTACTTC. Translated, it gives CASSQEGGRAQNEQYF.

The chain links TRBV5-1 to TRBJ2-1; perhaps D is TRBD1 or TRBD2 (6 bases each). Per germline, CDR1 SGHRS and CDR2 YFSETQ. CDR3 size: 13 residues. Between the trimmed V and J ends, which lost 5 bases and 2 bases, there was a span of 8 bases. The CDR3 DNA follows: TGCGCCAGCAGGGAGGGGGCCTACAATGAGCAGTTCTTC. Translation: CASREGAYNEQFF. Supplemented by reference TRBV5-1 and TRBJ2-1, the full variable domain reads KAGVTQTPRYLIKTRGQQVTLSCSPISGHRSVSWYQQTPGQGLQFLFEYFSETQRNKGNFPGRFSGRQFSNSRSEMNVSTLELGDSALYLCASREGAYNEQFFGPGTRLTVL.

The rearrangement joins TRBV28 to TRBJ1-2; the D is unclear. Between the trimmed V and J ends, which lost 5 bases and 1 base, there was a span of 11 bases. The CDR3 is 14 amino acids. The germline V gene has CDR1 MDHEN and CDR2 SYDVKM. The CDR3 is CASSRPLINYGYTF. The CDR3 region has the DNA TGTGCCAGCAGTCGCCCCCTCATTAACTATGGCTACACCTTC.

The chain links TRBV21-1 to TRBJ2-7; the DNA was not compared with TRBD2, the D call given in the table. TRBV21-1 is described as a pseudogene. The CDR3 runs to 17 residues. CDR3 region: CASTSGLAEGSSYEQYF. The CDR3 DNA reads TGTGCCAGCACCTCGGGGCTAGCGGAGGGCAGCTCCTACGAGCAGTACTTC.

This chain uses TRBV27 with TRBJ2-7; D is perhaps TRBD2 (6 bases). The germline V gene encodes CDR1 MNHEY and CDR2 SMNVEV (reference sequence). With 2 bases removed from V and 1 base from J, the gap between germline ends came to 15 bases. This CDR3 region has 16 residues. The DNA for the CDR3 is TGTGCCAGCAGTTTAACGGGAGAACTTAGGTCCTACGAGCAGTACTTC. This sequence encodes CASSLTGELRSYEQYF.

A note on this clone: Other nucleotide sequences from this sample produce the same CDR3. V and J are TRBV7-6 and TRBJ2-7, with TRBD1 identical over 8 bases. Germline trimming cut 5 bases from V and 2 bases from J; bases unmatched to any gene: 8. Per germline, CDR1 SGHVS and CDR2 FNYEAQ. The CDR3 sequence is 15 residues long. CDR3 in amino acids: CASSRGQGATYEQYF. CDR3 DNA sequence: TGTGCCAGCAGCCGTGGACAGGGAGCAACCTACGAGCAGTACTTC.

The chain carries TRBV5-4 and TRBJ2-4; 10 nucleotides agree with TRBD1. Germline loops: CDR1 SGHNT, CDR2 YYREEE (reference sequence). With 1 base clipped from V and 9 bases from J, the junction kept 1 base outside the gene matches. The CDR3 length is 13 residues. DNA of the CDR3: TGTGCCAGCAGCTTGAGGACAGGGGGCATTCAGTACTTC. Translating gives CASSLRTGGIQYF.

The chain is built from TRBV9 and TRBJ2-5; 7 bases fit TRBD2. The germline V gene encodes CDR1 SGDLS and CDR2 YYNGEE. This CDR3 has 14 residues. Unmatched junction bases numbered 4, after V lost 0 bases and J lost 5 bases. Written as DNA, the CDR3 is TGTGCCAGCAGCGTAGTTGCGGGAGTTGAGACCCAGTACTTC. Translating gives CASSVVAGVETQYF. Combining the CDR3 with reference TRBV9 and TRBJ2-5 gives the whole variable domain DSGVTQTPKHLITATGQRVTLRCSPRSGDLSVYWYQQSLDQGLQFLIQYYNGEERAKGNILERFSAQQFPDLHSELNLSSLELGDSALYFCASSVVAGVETQYFGPGTRLLVL.

The chain uses TRBV18 and TRBJ2-2, with D unclear. The CDR3 totals 11 residues. V gave up 5 bases and J gave up 6 bases, with 4 bases separating them. Germline-derived CDR1 and CDR2 are KGHSH and LQKENI. CDR3 loop: CASSAAGELFF. In DNA form, the CDR3 reads TGTGCCAGCTCAGCCGCCGGGGAGCTGTTTTTT.

The chain is built from TRBV18 and TRBJ2-7, with D hard to call. Germline values: CDR1 KGHSH, CDR2 LQKENI. V lost 6 bases and J 3 bases, leaving 18 bases between the germline ends. The CDR3 covers 15 residues. CDR3 loop: CASSRSQATNYEQYF. CDR3 nucleotides: TGTGCCAGCTCCCGTTCCCAGGCGACAAACTACGAGCAGTACTTC.

This clone was seen only once. The sample carries other DNA sequences with the same CDR3. This chain joins TRBV30 and TRBJ1-2; D unclear. Trimming stripped 3 bases from V and 8 bases from J, with 16 bases between. The CDR3 sequence is 13 residues long. Germline CDR1 is GTSNPN and CDR2 is SVGIG (reference sequence). The CDR3 sequence: CAWRRTLLRGYTF. CDR3 nucleotides: TGTGCCTGGAGACGGACGTTGCTCAGGGGCTACACCTTC.

The rearrangement uses TRBV7-3 and TRBJ2-2; 10 nucleotides agree with TRBD2. Germline lookup yields CDR1 SGHTA and CDR2 FQGTGA. The V segment lost 5 bases and the J segment 3 bases; nucleotides outside the gene matches: 3. The CDR3 spans 15 residues. CDR3 DNA sequence: TGTGCCAGCAGCGCCGGACTAGCGGACACCGGGGAGCTGTTTTTT. Translating gives CASSAGLADTGELFF.

As regards this clone: Other DNA sequences within the sample encode an identical CDR3. The chain couples TRBV6-1 to TRBJ1-5; weak D call: TRBD1 (5 bases). V was pared by 0 bases and J by 6 bases, with 6 bases between. CDR3 size: 13 residues. The V gene's germline CDR1 is MNHNS and CDR2 SASEGT. CDR3 in amino acids: CASSEATGQPQHF. The CDR3 coding sequence is TGTGCCAGCAGTGAAGCTACAGGTCAGCCCCAGCATTTT.

Concerning this clone itself: The sample holds other DNA sequences that translate to the same CDR3. CDR3 residues: CASSPLSETYEQYF. The CDR3 bases are TGTGCCAGCTCACCACTATCAGAAACCTACGAGCAGTACTTC. This chain links TRBV18 with TRBJ2-7; D gene ambiguous. The CDR3 is made up of 14 amino acids. With 1 base removed from V and 2 bases from J, the gap between germline ends came to 9 bases. CDR1 is KGHSH, CDR2 LQKENI, per germline. Looking up the rest from reference TRBV18 and TRBJ2-7 gives the full variable domain: NAGVMQNPRHLVRRRGQEARLRCSPMKGHSHVYWYRQLPEEGLKFMVYLQKENIIDESGMPKERFSAEFPKEGPSILRIQQVVRGDSAAYFCASSPLSETYEQYFGPGTRLTVT.

V usage is TRBV28 and J usage is TRBJ1-2; no definite D call. This CDR3 is 14 amino acids long. CDR1 is MDHEN, CDR2 SYDVKM, per germline. V lost 3 bases and J 2 bases, leaving 10 bases between the germline ends. CDR3 DNA: TGTGCCAGCAGTTTGGTGTCGGGGAACTATGGCTACACCTTC. As protein: CASSLVSGNYGYTF.

The J gene is TRBJ2-7, the V gene TRBV5-4; D not certain. Germline CDR1 reads SGHNT; CDR2 reads YYREEE (reference sequence). This CDR3 comprises 15 residues. V was clipped by 2 bases and J by 3 bases, with 15 bases between them. The CDR3 is CASSFSPEKSYEQYF. The DNA of the CDR3 is TGTGCCAGCAGCTTTAGTCCGGAGAAGAGCTACGAGCAGTACTTC.

V and J are TRBV7-2 and TRBJ1-2, with D possibly TRBD1 on 5 matching bases. The V end lost 6 bases, the J end lost 6 bases, and 14 bases lay between the germline ends. Germline-derived CDR1 and CDR2 are SGHTA and FQGNSA. The CDR3 sequence is 13 residues long. CDR3 protein: CASRFTGGNGYTF. CDR3 sequence (DNA): TGTGCCAGCAGATTCACCGGGGGGAATGGCTACACCTTC. Looking up the rest from reference TRBV7-2 and TRBJ1-2 gives the full variable domain: GAGVSQSPSNKVTEKGKDVELRCDPISGHTALYWYRQSLGQGLEFLIYFQGNSAPDKSGLPSDRFSAERTGGSVSTLTIQRTQQEDSAVYLCASRFTGGNGYTFGSGTRLTVV.

V gene TRBV7-2 combines with J gene TRBJ1-4; weak D call: TRBD1 (5 bases). The CDR3 extends over 16 amino acids. V was shortened by 5 bases and J by 2 bases, with 15 bases between the two germline ends. Germline V gene sequence: CDR1 SGHTA, CDR2 FQGNSA. The CDR3 loop is CASSPTRGGTNEKLFF. CDR3 DNA: TGTGCCAGCAGCCCTACTCGGGGGGGGACTAATGAAAAACTGTTTTTT.

The V gene is TRBV5-1, the J gene TRBJ2-2; D possibly matches TRBD1 or TRBD2 (5 bases each). The V end lost 0 bases, the J end lost 5 bases, and 11 bases lay between the germline ends. Germline CDR1 and CDR2: SGHRS and YFSETQ. The CDR3 is 15 amino acids. CDR3 bases: TGCGCCAGCAGCTTGGTGGGACCCTTAACCGGGGAGCTGTTTTTT. Amino acid sequence: CASSLVGPLTGELFF.